This TCR beta chain was observed in a study of blood T cell repertoires in COVID-19 (TCRdb year 2020). As for the study more broadly: Collaborator samples came from the United States, Italy and Spain and covered acute and convalescent phases of COVID-19. The prospective study material was composed of cDNA or gDNA derived from T cells, B-cell-depleted T cells, or PBMCs. The dataset comprised deeply sampled blood TCRbeta repertoires from subjects exposed to, actively infected with, or recovered from COVID-19. The repertoires were made available in a free public database intended to serve as a resource for research on the immune response to SARS-CoV-2. Samples came from the ongoing ImmuneRACE study (first 160 participants) plus 1,254 subjects from 6 global collaborators. A de-identified subject ID, COVID-19 status, age in years and sex were almost always included in the sample metadata. Where HLA class I and class II types were available, the types were taken from metadata supplied by the sample provider, not from assay-based typing. General study outcomes and caveats: The quantity of clinical and demographic metadata differed by source and by participant and was supplied without curation.

TCRbeta CDR3 regions were amplified from genomic DNA by means of the immunoSEQ Assay, a bias-controlled multiplex PCR. Processing in the source paper ran as follows. Within the assay, amplification of reference gene primers was used to estimate how many nucleated cells each sample contained. To quantify the absolute abundance of each unique TCRbeta CDR3 rearrangement, sequence reads were collapsed and filtered. Productive Simpson clonality was computed per sample as the square root of Simpson's diversity index over productive rearrangements. TCRdb provides this immuneACCESS table in a form limited to in-frame rearrangements. Some clones are lacking; in checked studies, under half of them reflect an unresolved V gene, and why the rest are absent is not known. V and J calls plus clone size are reproduced from that table; the DNA served to infer D and trimming. The sample table holds about 270,000 clones, of which over 75% were seen once. The ten top clones hold about 9.1% of the sample.

Enrolling through a virtual design, the prospective study's participants ranged in age from roughly 18 to 90 years and lived across roughly 24 United States geographic areas. In the prospective study, participants were assigned to cohorts based on the clinical history participants reported in a screening survey and a study questionnaire. In the prospective study, whole blood, serum and a nasopharyngeal or oropharyngeal swab were collected from each participant by mobile phlebotomists. Prospective study participants could optionally give additional blood draws and questionnaires over an approximately two-month period. Before DNA extraction, blood samples from the prospective study were shipped at room temperature or frozen. Comment on this clone: The antigen it recognizes is unknown. No qualities accompany the bases; no much larger clone lies one base away.

In the germline V gene, CDR1 corresponds to SGDLS and CDR2 to YYNGEE. V loses 2 bases at its end and J loses 5 bases; junction bases beyond the gene matches: 13. Its CDR3 holds 17 amino acids, cysteine through phenylalanine. Of all the DNA, just the CDR3 is kept, 51 bases in frame from base 1. This TCR was sampled from a woman aged 45-59 years with acute COVID-19. The chain is encoded by TRBV9 joined to TRBJ2-1, and 7 junction bases match TRBD2. Sequencing was performed on PBMCs or T cells enriched from blood (not recorded which). The CDR3 protein: CASSVRGGGYGDNEQFF. The nucleotide sequence reads as follows: TGTGCCAGCAGCGTGCGAGGCGGGGGTTACGGGGACAATGAGCAGTTCTTC.